This T cell receptor beta chain is from a study of T cells in Graves' hyperthyroidism and ophthalmopathy (dated by TCRdb to the late 2010s). Context from the whole study: Peripheral blood samples were taken at the time of initial diagnosis, prior to any treatment. TCR V-J signatures able to tell the groups apart were searched for in a discovery cohort of 90 to 100 patients, of whom more than 40 had Graves' ophthalmopathy and around 57 had stable Graves' hyperthyroidism. Whether ophthalmopathy could be predicted prospectively was tested in an independent validation cohort made up of roughly 20 hyperthyroidism patients plus 17 patients who later progressed to ophthalmopathy. TCR Vbeta CDR3 sequencing of 140 or so peripheral blood samples (approximately 44 ophthalmopathy, 75 hyperthyroidism and around 17 progressor patients) is reported in the paper. Thyroid tissue and blood T-cell repertoires from roughly six Graves' hyperthyroidism patients were also compared in the study. The 100 discovery patients were randomly divided into training and test sets at a 7:3 ratio. After sampling, hyperthyroidism patients received methimazole starting at 30 mg daily, and ophthalmopathy patients received high-dose intravenous methylprednisolone.

About this clonotype: Its cognate antigen has yet to be identified. Base qualities are not provided; no much larger clone lies one nucleotide away.

Study-wide findings and limitations: A 13 V-J signature model separated ophthalmopathy from stable hyperthyroidism, with approximately 87% sensitivity and 81.08% specificity in cross-validation and 80%/75% in testing. In validation, the model predicted progression to ophthalmopathy a median of around 6.5 months before onset, with roughly 70% sensitivity and 72.22% specificity. Most expanded thyroid clonotypes (frequency above 0.001) were also detected in blood, a finding suggesting that blood repertoires may reflect thyroid immune responses. Sample size was not statistically predetermined, and investigators were not blinded to group allocation.

Moderately to severely active disease, a Clinical Activity Score of at least 3, a NOSPECS grade of at least 4, and a duration under 3 months were present in ophthalmopathy patients. Any patient with an uncontrolled infection, another autoimmune disease, pregnancy or lactation was excluded. Clinical symptoms, serum thyroxine and TRAb, thyroid ultrasound, and orbital computed tomography formed the basis for the diagnoses. PBMCs were separated from roughly 9.3 ml of fresh peripheral blood using Ficoll-Paque density gradient centrifugation. Total RNA was extracted using Trizol reagent, and RNA quality was assessed on an Agilent 2100 Bioanalyzer. The TCR beta CDR3 regions were amplified from RNA transcripts. The first round of RT-PCR for the TCR CDR3 was performed with the HTBI primer set and the Qiagen OneStep RT-PCR kit. A second multiplex PCR round built the libraries, followed by size selection and purification. The libraries were sequenced on an Illumina HiSeq2000 using paired-end 100 bp reads. The study's processing was this. SOAPnuke was used to process the raw data, removing reads that contained adapters or uncalled bases, had a mean Phred below 15, or lacked an exact match to the constant primer or identifier. High-quality paired reads were merged with COPE v1.2.5, and unique nucleotide sequences were defined as clonotypes. Clonotypes were aligned to IMGT TRBV, TRBD and TRBJ reference segments using MiTCR v1.1. Analysis was restricted to V-J combinations with a frequency above 0.0001, which covered about 99% of repertoires. A TCS score was defined as the ratio between F50 (clonal expansion) and ExV (chaos), using BLOSUM62-based TCRdist between CDR3 peptides within each V-J. Welch's t-statistics and random forest reduced fewer than 600 V-J features to fewer than 15, which were used in a naive Bayes classifier (R e1071). The public reads were quality trimmed at Q25 with fastp and then assembled into clones with MiXCR by TCRdb, keeping productive beta chains. Every entry covers one CDR3 protein and lists the most common genes and DNA from its rows. The V and J calls here are based on TCRdb, not the publication. Within this sample are roughly 250,000 distinct CDR3 sequences, with roughly 22% of them counted one time only. The ten top clones hold under 65% of the sample.

V lost 4 bases and J lost 0 bases, and the count of bases not matched to a germline gene is 5. There are 15 amino acids in the CDR3, from cysteine to phenylalanine inclusive. Only CDR3 DNA is held: 45 bases, read in frame from base 1. Looking up the germline V gene (reference sequence) yields CDR1 DFQATT and CDR2 SNEGSKA. The TCR originated in a man under 40 with Graves' ophthalmopathy. The sequenced material came from blood. Rearrangement joined TRBV20-1 to TRBJ1-4; TRBD1 matches 7 bases in the middle. The DNA is TGCAGTGCTACACACAGGGGATCAACTAATGAAAAACTGTTTTTT. Its amino acids are CSATHRGSTNEKLFF.